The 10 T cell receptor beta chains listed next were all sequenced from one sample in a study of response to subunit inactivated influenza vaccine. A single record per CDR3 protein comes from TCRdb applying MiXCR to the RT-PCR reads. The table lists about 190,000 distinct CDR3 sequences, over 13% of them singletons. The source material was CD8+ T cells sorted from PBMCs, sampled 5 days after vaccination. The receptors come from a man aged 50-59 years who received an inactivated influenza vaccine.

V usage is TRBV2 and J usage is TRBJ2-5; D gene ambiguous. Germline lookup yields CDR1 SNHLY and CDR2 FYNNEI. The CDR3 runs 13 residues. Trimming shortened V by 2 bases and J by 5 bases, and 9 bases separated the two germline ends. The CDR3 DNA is TGTGCCAGCAGTGAAACCTATCGGGAGACCCAGTACTTC. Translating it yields CASSETYRETQYF.

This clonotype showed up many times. The CDR3 DNA follows: TGTGCCAGCAGCCTACTAGCGGGGGGGCCTTCAGGCCTGGGTGAGCAGTTCTTC. It encodes CASSLLAGGPSGLGEQFF. The chain joins TRBV12-3 or TRBV12-4 to TRBJ2-1; TRBD2 agrees at 13 bases. V dropped 6 bases and J dropped 9; count of bases not matched to a gene: 17. This CDR3 comprises 18 residues.

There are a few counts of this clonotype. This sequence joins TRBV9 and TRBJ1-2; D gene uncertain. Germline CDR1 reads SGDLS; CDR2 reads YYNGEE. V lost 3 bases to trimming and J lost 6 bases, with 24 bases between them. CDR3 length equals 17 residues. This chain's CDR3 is CASSGSSLRAPYDGYTF. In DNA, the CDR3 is TGTGCCAGCAGCGGTTCCTCCCTCCGGGCCCCGTACGATGGCTACACCTTC.

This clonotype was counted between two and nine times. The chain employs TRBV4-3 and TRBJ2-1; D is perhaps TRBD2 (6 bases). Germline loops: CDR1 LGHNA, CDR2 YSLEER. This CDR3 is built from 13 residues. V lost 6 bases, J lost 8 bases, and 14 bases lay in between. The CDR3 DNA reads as TGCGCCAGCAGTCATAGTAGCGGTCATGAGCAGTTCTTC. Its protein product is CASSHSSGHEQFF.

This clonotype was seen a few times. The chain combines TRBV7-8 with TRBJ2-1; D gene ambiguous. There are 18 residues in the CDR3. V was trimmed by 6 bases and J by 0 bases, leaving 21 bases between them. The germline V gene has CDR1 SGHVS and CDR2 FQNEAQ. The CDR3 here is CASRSEVTMRSSYNEQFF. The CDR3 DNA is TGTGCCAGCAGATCAGAGGTCACCATGAGGAGCTCCTACAATGAGCAGTTCTTC.

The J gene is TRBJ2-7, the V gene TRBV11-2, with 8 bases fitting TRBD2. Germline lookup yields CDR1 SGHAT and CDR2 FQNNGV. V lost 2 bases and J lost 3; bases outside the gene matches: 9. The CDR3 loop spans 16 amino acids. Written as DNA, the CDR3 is TGTGCCAGCAGCTTACCCGTCAGCGGGGGCCTCTACGAGCAGTACTTC. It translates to CASSLPVSGGLYEQYF.

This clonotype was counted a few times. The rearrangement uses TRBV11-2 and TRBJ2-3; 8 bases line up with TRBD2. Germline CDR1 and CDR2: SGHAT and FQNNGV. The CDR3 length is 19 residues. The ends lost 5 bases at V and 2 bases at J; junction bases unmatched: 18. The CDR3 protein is CASSPVSGGYVPNTDTQYF. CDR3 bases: TGTGCCAGCAGCCCCGTCTCGGGAGGGTATGTCCCCAACACAGATACGCAGTATTTT.

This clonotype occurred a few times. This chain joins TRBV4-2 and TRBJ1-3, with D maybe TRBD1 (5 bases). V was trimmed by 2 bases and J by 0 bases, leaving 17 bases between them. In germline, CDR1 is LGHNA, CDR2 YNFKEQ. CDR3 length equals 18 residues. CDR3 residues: CASSQYLQAELSGNTIYF. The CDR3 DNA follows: TGTGCCAGCAGCCAATACCTACAGGCGGAGCTCTCTGGAAACACCATATATTTT.

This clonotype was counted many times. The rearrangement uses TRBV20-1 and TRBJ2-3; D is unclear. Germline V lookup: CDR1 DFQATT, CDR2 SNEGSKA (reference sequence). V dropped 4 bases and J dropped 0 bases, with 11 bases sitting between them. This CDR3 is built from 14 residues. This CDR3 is CSAIGRSSTDTQYF. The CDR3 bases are TGCAGTGCTATCGGGCGGAGTAGCACAGATACGCAGTATTTT.

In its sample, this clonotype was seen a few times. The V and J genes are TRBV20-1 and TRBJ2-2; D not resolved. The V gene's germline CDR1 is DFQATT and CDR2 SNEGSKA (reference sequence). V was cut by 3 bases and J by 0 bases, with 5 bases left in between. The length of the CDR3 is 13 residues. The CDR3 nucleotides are TGCAGTGCTAGTTTTCCGAACACCGGGGAGCTGTTTTTT. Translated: CSASFPNTGELFF.